This T cell receptor (beta chain) was found in a study of cytomegalovirus exposure and HLA in healthy donors. Primers: 60 Vbeta forward and 13 Jbeta reverse. Profiling relied on immunoSEQ multiplex PCR, and the TCRdb table lists in-frame clones only, not all of them. This table has about 280,000 clones, roughly 90% appearing once. Germline assignment: CDR1 SGHRS and CDR2 YFSETQ. The CDR3 spans 16 residues. V gave up 4 bases and J gave up 6 bases, with 17 bases separating them. A word on this clone: Other DNA sequences in the sample encode the same CDR3.

The source material was PBMCs. This sequence was found in a woman under 30 in good health and CMV-seronegative. The V and J genes are TRBV5-1 and TRBJ1-6, with TRBD1 as a possible D gene (6 bases). The CDR3 sequence is CASSRGTGTPNSPLHF. CDR3 DNA: TGCGCCAGCAGCAGGGGGACCGGGACCCCTAATTCACCCCTCCACTTT. The variable domain in full, with the rest retrieved from reference TRBV5-1 and TRBJ1-6, is KAGVTQTPRYLIKTRGQQVTLSCSPISGHRSVSWYQQTPGQGLQFLFEYFSETQRNKGNFPGRFSGRQFSNSRSEMNVSTLELGDSALYLCASSRGTGTPNSPLHFGNGTRLTVT.